Shown below are 13 T cell receptor beta chains from a single sample sequenced in a study of cytomegalovirus exposure and HLA in healthy donors. PCR was performed using 60 Vbeta and 13 Jbeta primers. Sequencing was performed with immunoSEQ multiplex PCR; in TCRdb, only in-frame clones are kept and a portion is missing. The sample records more than 110,000 clones, 70% to 85% being singletons. Sample: PBMCs. These receptor sequences come from a woman between 45 and 60 years old in good health and CMV-seropositive.

J is TRBJ1-2 and V is TRBV6-5; TRBD1 matches 7 bases. CDR1 and CDR2 from the germline V gene are MNHEY and SVGAGI. Unmatched junction bases numbered 9, after V lost 6 bases and J lost 8 bases. CDR3 length: 13 residues. CDR3 in DNA: TGTGCCAGCAGGAGAGATGGACAGGCGGGCTACACCTTC. This codes for CASRRDGQAGYTF.

The V call is TRBV2, the J call TRBJ2-2, with 15 bases lining up with TRBD2. The CDR3 spans 17 residues. Per germline, CDR1 SNHLY and CDR2 FYNNEI. V trimming: 6 bases; J trimming: 7 bases; junction bases outside the gene matches: 9. CDR3 bases: TGTGCCAGCAGCGGAGGACTAGCGGGGGGGGCTGACGGGGAGCTGTTTTTT. It is translated as CASSGGLAGGADGELFF.

The chain is built from TRBV5-4 and TRBJ1-3; D not resolved. The CDR3 runs 15 residues. Germline CDR1 and CDR2: SGHNT and YYREEE (reference sequence). The ends were cut back, 0 bases at V and 0 bases at J, with 7 bases in the middle. The CDR3 sequence: CASSLATDSGNTIYF. In DNA, the CDR3 is TGTGCCAGCAGCTTGGCTACAGACTCTGGAAACACCATATATTTT.

V gene TRBV6-5 combines with J gene TRBJ2-1; D is possibly TRBD2 (6 bases). There are 15 residues in the CDR3. The V gene's germline CDR1 is MNHEY and CDR2 SVGAGI. Trimming took 7 bases from V and 6 from J, leaving 19 bases between them. CDR3 coding DNA: TGTGCCAGCATCAAACTCACCCGGCGGGGCAATGAGCAGTTCTTC. The encoded protein is CASIKLTRRGNEQFF.

This clone was seen ten or more times. The chain couples TRBV6-4 to TRBJ2-2; the D gene is possibly TRBD2 (5 bases). Trimming removed 7 bases from V and 0 bases from J, with 9 bases in between. The V gene's germline CDR1 is MRHNA and CDR2 SNTAGT. The CDR3 sequence is 14 residues long. The CDR3 nucleotides are TGTGCCAGCACGCCGGGATCGAACACCGGGGAGCTGTTTTTT. As protein: CASTPGSNTGELFF.

CDR3 coding DNA: TGTGCCAGCAGTTACGCACCGGGACTGACCTACGAGCAGTACTTC. Amino acid sequence: CASSYAPGLTYEQYF. J is TRBJ2-7 and V is TRBV6-5; the D gene is possibly TRBD2 (6 bases). V was cut by 2 bases and J by 2 bases, with 13 bases left in between. The CDR3 has 15 amino acids. Germline V lookup: CDR1 MNHEY, CDR2 SVGAGI.

The DNA for the CDR3 is TGCAGCGTTGAAGATCAGGCCAGGGGACGGGAAAAACTGTTTTTT. Encoded protein: CSVEDQARGREKLFF. The chain recombines TRBV29-1 with TRBJ1-4; perhaps TRBD1 as D (6 bases). V shed 0 bases and J shed 8 bases, with 16 bases lying between them. The CDR3 runs 15 residues. CDR1 is SQVTM, CDR2 ANQGSEA, per germline.

V gene TRBV10-2 combines with J gene TRBJ2-3; 15 bases fit TRBD2. The CDR3 has 19 residues. CDR1 is WSHSY, CDR2 SAAADI, per germline. With V trimmed by 0 bases and J by 6 bases, 10 bases remained unmatched. This CDR3 reads CASSESRWTSGGAGDTQYF. The CDR3 nucleotides read TGCGCCAGCAGTGAGTCGAGGTGGACTAGCGGGGGGGCAGGGGATACGCAGTATTTT.

The chain employs TRBV18 and TRBJ1-5, with D maybe TRBD1 (6 bases). V lost 6 bases and J lost 1, with 19 bases in between. The CDR3 is 17 amino acids. Germline-derived CDR1 and CDR2 are KGHSH and LQKENI. CDR3 sequence reads: CASSPRVSGESNQPQHF. The CDR3 DNA sequence: TGTGCCAGCTCCCCCAGGGTCTCAGGGGAGAGCAATCAGCCCCAGCATTTT.

This clone was recorded once. The CDR3 DNA follows: TGTGCCAGTAGTTGGAGAGACTCCTATAATTCACCCCTCCACTTT. Translation gives CASSWRDSYNSPLHF. The chain has TRBV19 and TRBJ1-6; no reliable D call. This CDR3 spans 15 amino acids. Trimming took off 5 bases at V and 0 bases at J, with 8 bases between the two ends. CDR1 is LNHDA, CDR2 SQIVND, per germline (reference sequence).

This sequence joins TRBV2 and TRBJ1-5; 9 bases are shared with TRBD1. This CDR3 contains 16 residues. Germline values: CDR1 SNHLY, CDR2 FYNNEI. J gave up 1 base and V 3 bases, and 4 bases lay outside the gene matches. DNA for the CDR3: TGTGCCAGCAGTGATGGGGACAGGGAAAGCAATCAGCCCCAGCATTTT. Protein: CASSDGDRESNQPQHF.

V and J are TRBV7-3 and TRBJ2-5, with no clear D. The CDR3 covers 13 residues. Trimming shortened V by 3 bases and J by 5 bases, and 10 bases separated the two germline ends. The V gene's germline CDR1 is SGHTA and CDR2 FQGTGA. This CDR3 is CASSFTHGETQYF. The CDR3 nucleotides are TGTGCCAGCAGCTTCACCCACGGGGAGACCCAGTACTTC.

In its sample, this clone was seen a few times. This chain connects TRBV5-3 to TRBJ2-1; 10 bases line up with TRBD1. TRBV5-3 is flagged as an ORF with uncertain function. The CDR3 spans 15 residues. With 1 base clipped from V and 7 bases from J, the junction kept 5 bases outside the gene matches. DNA for the CDR3: TGTGCCAGAAGCTTGAGATGGGGACAGGGGAATGAGCAGTTCTTC. Translating gives CARSLRWGQGNEQFF.